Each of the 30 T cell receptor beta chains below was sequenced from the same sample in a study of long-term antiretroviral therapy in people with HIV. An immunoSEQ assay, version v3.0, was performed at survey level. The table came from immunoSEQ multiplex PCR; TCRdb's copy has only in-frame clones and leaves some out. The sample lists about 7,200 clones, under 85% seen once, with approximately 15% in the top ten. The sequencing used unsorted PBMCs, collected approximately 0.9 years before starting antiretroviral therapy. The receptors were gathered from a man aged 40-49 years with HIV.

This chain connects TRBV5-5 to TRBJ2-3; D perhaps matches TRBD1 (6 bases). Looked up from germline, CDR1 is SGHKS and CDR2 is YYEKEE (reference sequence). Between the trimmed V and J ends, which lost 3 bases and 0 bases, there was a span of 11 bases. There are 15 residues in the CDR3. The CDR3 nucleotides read TGTGCCAGCAGCTCCGGACAGTTTAGCACAGATACGCAGTATTTT. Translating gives CASSSGQFSTDTQYF.

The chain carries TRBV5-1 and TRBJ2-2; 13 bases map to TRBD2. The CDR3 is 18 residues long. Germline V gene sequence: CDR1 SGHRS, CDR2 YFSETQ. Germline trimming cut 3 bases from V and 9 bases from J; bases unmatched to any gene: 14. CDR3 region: CASSSVGLAGDQGRELFF. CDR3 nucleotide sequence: TGCGCCAGCAGCTCCGTTGGACTAGCGGGGGACCAGGGGCGGGAGCTGTTTTTT.

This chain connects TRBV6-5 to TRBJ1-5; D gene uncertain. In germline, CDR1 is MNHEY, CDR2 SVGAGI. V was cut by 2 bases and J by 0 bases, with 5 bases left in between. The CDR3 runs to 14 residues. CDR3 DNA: TGTGCCAGCAGTTACGACTATAGCAATCAGCCCCAGCATTTT. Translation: CASSYDYSNQPQHF.

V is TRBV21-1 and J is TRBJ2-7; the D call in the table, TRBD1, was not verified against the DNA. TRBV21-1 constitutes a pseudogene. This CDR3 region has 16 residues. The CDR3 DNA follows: TGTGCCAGCAGCAAAGGGGCGGGACAGGCCGCCTACGAGCAGTACTTC. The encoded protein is CASSKGAGQAAYEQYF.

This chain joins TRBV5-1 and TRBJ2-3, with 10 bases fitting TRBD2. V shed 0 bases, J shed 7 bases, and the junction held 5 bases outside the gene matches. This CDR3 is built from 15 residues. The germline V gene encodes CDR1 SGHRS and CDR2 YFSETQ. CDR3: CASSLASGGAYTQYF. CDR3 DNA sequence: TGCGCCAGCAGCTTGGCGAGCGGGGGGGCTTATACGCAGTATTTT.

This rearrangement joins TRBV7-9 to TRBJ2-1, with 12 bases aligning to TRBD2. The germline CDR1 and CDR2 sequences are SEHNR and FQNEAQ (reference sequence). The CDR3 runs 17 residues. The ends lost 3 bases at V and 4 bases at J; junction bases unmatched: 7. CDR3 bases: TGTGCCAGCAGCTTCGACCTACTAGCGGGGGGTTACAATGAGCAGTTCTTC. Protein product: CASSFDLLAGGYNEQFF. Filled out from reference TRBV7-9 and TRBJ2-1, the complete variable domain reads DTGVSQNPRHKITKRGQNVTFRCDPISEHNRLYWYRQTLGQGPEFLTYFQNEAQLEKSRLLSDRFSAERPKGSFSTLEIQRTEQGDSAMYLCASSFDLLAGGYNEQFFGPGTRLTVL.

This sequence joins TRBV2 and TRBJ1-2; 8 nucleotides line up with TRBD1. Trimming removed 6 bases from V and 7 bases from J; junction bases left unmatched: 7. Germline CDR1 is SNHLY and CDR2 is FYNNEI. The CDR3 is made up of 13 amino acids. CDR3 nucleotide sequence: TGTGCCAGCAGGGTTCAGGGGGCGCGTGGCTACACCTTC. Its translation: CASRVQGARGYTF.

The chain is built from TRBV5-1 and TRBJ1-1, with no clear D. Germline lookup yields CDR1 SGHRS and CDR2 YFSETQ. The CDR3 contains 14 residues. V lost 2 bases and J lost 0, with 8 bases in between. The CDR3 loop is CASSFGSMNTEAFF. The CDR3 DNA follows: TGCGCCAGCAGCTTCGGCAGTATGAACACTGAAGCTTTCTTT.

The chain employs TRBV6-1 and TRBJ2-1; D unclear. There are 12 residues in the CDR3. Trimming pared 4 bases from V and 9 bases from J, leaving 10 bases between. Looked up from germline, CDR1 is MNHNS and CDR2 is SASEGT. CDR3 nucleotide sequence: TGTGCCAGCAGTGGCCCTAGTGTTGAGCAGTTCTTC. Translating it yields CASSGPSVEQFF.

CDR3 region: CASSPGQGPYNEQFF. The CDR3 bases are TGTGCCAGCTCACCGGGTCAGGGCCCCTACAATGAGCAGTTCTTC. This chain connects TRBV18 to TRBJ2-1, with a weak D call TRBD1 (5 bases). There are 15 residues in the CDR3. The germline V gene has CDR1 KGHSH and CDR2 LQKENI. V gave up 3 bases and J gave up 2 bases, with 11 bases separating them.

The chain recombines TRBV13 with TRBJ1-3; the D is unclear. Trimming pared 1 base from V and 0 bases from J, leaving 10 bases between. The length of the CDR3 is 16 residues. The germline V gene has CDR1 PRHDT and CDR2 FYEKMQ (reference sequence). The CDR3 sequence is CASSLVDASSGNTIYF. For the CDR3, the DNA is TGTGCCAGCAGCTTAGTGGATGCGAGCTCTGGAAACACCATATATTTT.

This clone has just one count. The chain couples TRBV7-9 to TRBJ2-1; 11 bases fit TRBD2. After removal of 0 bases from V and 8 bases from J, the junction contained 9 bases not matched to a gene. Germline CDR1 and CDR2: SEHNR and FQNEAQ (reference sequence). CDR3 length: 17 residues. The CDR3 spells CASSLAPTSGGGDEQFF. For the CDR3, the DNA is TGTGCCAGCAGCTTAGCACCCACTAGCGGGGGTGGCGATGAGCAGTTCTTC. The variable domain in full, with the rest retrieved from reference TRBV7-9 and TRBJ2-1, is DTGVSQNPRHKITKRGQNVTFRCDPISEHNRLYWYRQTLGQGPEFLTYFQNEAQLEKSRLLSDRFSAERPKGSFSTLEIQRTEQGDSAMYLCASSLAPTSGGGDEQFFGPGTRLTVL.

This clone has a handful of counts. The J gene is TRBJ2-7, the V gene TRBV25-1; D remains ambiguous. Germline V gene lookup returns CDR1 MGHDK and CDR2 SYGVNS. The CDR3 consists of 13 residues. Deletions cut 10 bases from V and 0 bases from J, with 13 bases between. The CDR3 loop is CATSQLSSYEQYF. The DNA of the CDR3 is TGTGCCACGTCCCAGCTTAGCTCCTACGAGCAGTACTTC.

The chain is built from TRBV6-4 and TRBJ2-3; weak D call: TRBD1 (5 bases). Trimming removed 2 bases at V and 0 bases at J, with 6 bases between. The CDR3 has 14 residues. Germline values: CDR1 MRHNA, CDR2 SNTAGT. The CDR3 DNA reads TGTGCCAGCAGTGACAGGGGTAGCACAGATACGCAGTATTTT. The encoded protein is CASSDRGSTDTQYF.

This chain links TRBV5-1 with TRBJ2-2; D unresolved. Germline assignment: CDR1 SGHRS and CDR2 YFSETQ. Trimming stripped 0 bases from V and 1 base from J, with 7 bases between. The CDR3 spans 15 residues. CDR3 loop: CASSLAWGNTGELFF. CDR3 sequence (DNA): TGCGCCAGCAGCTTGGCGTGGGGGAACACCGGGGAGCTGTTTTTT.

CDR3 region: CASSSGGTSGGIYEQYF. The CDR3 DNA is TGCGCCAGCAGCTCCGGCGGGACTAGCGGGGGTATCTACGAGCAGTACTTC. The chain has TRBV5-1 and TRBJ2-7, with 14 bases lining up with TRBD2. The CDR3 covers 17 residues. Germline V gene data show CDR1 as SGHRS and CDR2 as YFSETQ. The trim removed 3 bases at V and 3 bases at J, leaving 8 bases unmatched.

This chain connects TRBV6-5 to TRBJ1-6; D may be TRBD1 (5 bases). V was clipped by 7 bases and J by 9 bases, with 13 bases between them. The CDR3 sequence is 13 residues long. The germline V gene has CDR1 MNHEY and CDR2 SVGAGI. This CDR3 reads CASMGLGVSPLHF. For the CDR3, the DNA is TGTGCCAGCATGGGTCTAGGGGTTTCACCCCTCCACTTT.

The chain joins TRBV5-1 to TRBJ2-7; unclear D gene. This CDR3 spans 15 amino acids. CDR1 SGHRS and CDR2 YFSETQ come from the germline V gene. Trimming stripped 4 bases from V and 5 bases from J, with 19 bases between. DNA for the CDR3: TGCGCCAGCAGCCCTGGAGCAGGTTTTGGTCACGAGCAGTACTTC. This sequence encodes CASSPGAGFGHEQYF.

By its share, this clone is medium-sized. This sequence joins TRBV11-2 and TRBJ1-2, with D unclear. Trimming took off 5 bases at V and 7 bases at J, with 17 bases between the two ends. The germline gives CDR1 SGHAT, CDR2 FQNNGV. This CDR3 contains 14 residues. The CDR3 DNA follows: TGTGCCAGCAGCCCGCCCTCGCGGGGATCTGGCTACACCTTC. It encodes CASSPPSRGSGYTF.

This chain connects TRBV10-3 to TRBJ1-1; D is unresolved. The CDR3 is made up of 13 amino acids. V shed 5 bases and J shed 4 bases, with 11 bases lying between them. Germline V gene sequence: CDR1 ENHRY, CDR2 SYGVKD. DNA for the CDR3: TGTGCCATCAGTAACCTGGAAGGCACTGAAGCTTTCTTT. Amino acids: CAISNLEGTEAFF.

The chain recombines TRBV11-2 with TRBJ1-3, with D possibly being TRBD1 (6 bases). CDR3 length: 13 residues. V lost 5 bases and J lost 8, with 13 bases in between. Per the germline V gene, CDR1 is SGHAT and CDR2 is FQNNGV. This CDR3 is CASSRSRGDTIYF. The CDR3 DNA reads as TGTGCCAGCAGCCGTTCGAGGGGGGACACCATATATTTT.

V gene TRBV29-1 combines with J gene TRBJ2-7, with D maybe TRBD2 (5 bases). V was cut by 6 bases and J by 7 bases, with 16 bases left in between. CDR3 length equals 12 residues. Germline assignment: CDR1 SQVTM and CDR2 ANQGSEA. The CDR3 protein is CSVREPLGEQYF. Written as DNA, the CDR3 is TGCAGCGTCCGGGAACCCCTGGGAGAGCAGTACTTC.

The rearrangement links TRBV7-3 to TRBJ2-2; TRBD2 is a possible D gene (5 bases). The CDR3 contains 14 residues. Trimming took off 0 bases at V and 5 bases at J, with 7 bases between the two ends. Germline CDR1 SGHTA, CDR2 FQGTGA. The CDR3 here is CASSLTAVTGELFF. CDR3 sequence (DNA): TGTGCCAGCAGCTTAACAGCGGTAACCGGGGAGCTGTTTTTT.

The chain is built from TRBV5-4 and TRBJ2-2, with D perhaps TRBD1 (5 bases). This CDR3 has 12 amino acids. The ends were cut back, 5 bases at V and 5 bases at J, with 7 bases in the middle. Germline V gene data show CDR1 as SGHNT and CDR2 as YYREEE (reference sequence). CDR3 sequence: CASSPGTGELFF. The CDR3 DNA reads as TGTGCCAGCAGTCCAGGGACCGGGGAGCTGTTTTTT.

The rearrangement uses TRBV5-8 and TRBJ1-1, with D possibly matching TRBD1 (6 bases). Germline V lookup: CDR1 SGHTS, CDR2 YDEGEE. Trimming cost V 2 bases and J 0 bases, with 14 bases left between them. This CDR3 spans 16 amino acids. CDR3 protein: CASSFTSGTMNTEAFF. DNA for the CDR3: TGTGCCAGCAGCTTTACCTCCGGGACAATGAACACTGAAGCTTTCTTT.

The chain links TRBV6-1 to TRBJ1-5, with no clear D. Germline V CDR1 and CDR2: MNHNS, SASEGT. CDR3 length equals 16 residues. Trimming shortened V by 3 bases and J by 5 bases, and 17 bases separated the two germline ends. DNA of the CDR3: TGTGCCAGCAGTGAGTTGTATTTCGGGTTGGATCAGCCCCAGCATTTT. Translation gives CASSELYFGLDQPQHF.

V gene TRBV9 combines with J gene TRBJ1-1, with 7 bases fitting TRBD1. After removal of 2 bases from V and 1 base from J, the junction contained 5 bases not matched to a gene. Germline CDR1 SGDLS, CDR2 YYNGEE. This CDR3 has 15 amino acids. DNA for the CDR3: TGTGCCAGCAGCGTTGGGGACAGCCGGAACACTGAAGCTTTCTTT. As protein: CASSVGDSRNTEAFF.

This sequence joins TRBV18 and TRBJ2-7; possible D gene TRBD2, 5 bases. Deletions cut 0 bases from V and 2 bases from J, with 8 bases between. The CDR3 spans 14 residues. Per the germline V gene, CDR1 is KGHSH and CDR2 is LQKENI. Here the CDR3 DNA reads TGTGCCAGCTCACCACCGGACGGGACCTACGAGCAGTACTTC. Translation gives CASSPPDGTYEQYF.

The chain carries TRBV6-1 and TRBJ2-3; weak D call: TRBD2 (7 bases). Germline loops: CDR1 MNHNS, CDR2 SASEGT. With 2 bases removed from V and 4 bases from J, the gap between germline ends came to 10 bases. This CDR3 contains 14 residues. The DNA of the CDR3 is TGTGCCAGCAGTGAAAGGGGGGGGCCAGATACGCAGTATTTT. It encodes CASSERGGPDTQYF.

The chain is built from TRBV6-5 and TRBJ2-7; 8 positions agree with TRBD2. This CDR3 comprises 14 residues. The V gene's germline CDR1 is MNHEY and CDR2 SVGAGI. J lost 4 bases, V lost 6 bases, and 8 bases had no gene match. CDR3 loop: CASRPYGRAYEQYF. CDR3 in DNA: TGTGCCAGCAGACCGTACGGGAGGGCATACGAGCAGTACTTC.